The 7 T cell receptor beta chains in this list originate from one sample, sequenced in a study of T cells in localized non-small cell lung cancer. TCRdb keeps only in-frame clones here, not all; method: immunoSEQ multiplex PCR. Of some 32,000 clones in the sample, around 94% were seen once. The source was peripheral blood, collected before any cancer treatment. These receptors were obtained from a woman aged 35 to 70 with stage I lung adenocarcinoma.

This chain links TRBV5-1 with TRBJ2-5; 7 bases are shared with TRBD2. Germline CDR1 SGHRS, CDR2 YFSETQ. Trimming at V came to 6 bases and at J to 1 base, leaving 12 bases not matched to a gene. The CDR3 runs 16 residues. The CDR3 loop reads CASTPYSGGRQETQYF. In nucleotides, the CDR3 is TGCGCCAGCACGCCATATTCGGGGGGACGCCAAGAGACCCAGTACTTC.

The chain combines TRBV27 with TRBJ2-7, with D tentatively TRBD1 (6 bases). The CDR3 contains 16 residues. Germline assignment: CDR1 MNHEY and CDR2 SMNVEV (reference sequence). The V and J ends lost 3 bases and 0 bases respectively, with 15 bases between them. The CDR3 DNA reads TGTGCCAGCAGTTTGGGGTGGGGGCGAACCTCCTACGAGCAGTACTTC. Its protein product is CASSLGWGRTSYEQYF.

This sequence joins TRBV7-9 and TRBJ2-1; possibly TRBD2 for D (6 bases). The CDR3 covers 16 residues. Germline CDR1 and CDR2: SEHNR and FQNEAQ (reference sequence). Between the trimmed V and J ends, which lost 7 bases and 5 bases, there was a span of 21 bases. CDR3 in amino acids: CASTSGGQGWNNEQFF. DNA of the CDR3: TGTGCCAGCACTTCAGGAGGGCAGGGCTGGAACAATGAGCAGTTCTTC. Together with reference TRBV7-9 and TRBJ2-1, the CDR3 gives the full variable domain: DTGVSQNPRHKITKRGQNVTFRCDPISEHNRLYWYRQTLGQGPEFLTYFQNEAQLEKSRLLSDRFSAERPKGSFSTLEIQRTEQGDSAMYLCASTSGGQGWNNEQFFGPGTRLTVL.

The CDR3 region has the DNA TGTGCCAGCAGGACATCCTCCCCAGGGGGCCATGGCTACACCTTC. The encoded protein is CASRTSSPGGHGYTF. V gene TRBV28 combines with J gene TRBJ1-2; 8 bases are shared with TRBD1. Germline CDR1 MDHEN, CDR2 SYDVKM. The V and J ends lost 6 bases and 6 bases, in that order; junction bases with no gene match: 12. The CDR3 totals 15 residues.

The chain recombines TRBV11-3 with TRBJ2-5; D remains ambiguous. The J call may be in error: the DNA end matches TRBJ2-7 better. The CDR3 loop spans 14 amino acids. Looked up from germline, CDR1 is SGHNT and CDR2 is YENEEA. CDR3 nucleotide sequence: TGTGCCAGCAGCCCCGGGTCCGAAAGGTACGAGCAGTACTTC. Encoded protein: CASSPGSERYEQYF.

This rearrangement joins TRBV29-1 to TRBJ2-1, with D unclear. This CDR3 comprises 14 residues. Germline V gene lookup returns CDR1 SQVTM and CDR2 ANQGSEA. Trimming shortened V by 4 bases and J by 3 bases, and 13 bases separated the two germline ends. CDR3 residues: CSVGPSASYNEQFF. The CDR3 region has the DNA TGCAGCGTTGGTCCGAGCGCAAGCTACAATGAGCAGTTCTTC.

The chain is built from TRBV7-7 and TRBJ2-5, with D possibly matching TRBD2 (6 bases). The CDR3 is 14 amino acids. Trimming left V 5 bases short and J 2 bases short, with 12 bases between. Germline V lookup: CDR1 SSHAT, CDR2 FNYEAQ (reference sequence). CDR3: CASSPGTHQETQYF. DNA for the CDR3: TGTGCCAGCAGCCCAGGGACTCATCAAGAGACCCAGTACTTC.